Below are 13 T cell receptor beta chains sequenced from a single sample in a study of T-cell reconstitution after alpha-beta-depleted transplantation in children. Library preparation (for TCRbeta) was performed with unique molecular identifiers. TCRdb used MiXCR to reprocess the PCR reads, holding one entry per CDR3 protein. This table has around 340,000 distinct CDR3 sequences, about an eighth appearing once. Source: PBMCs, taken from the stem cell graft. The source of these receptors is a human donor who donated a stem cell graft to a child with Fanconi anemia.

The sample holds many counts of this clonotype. The CDR3 sequence is CASSFDEYNEQFF. The DNA for the CDR3 is TGCGCCAGCAGCTTCGACGAATACAATGAGCAGTTCTTC. The chain combines TRBV5-1 with TRBJ2-1; D remains ambiguous. Germline V CDR1 and CDR2: SGHRS, YFSETQ. V dropped 2 bases and J dropped 4 bases, with 7 bases sitting between them. The CDR3 is 13 residues long.

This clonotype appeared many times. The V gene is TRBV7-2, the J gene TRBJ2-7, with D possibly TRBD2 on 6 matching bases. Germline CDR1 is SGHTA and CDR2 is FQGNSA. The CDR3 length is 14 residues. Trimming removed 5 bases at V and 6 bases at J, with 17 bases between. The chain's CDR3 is CASSPGTASGEQYF. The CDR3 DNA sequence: TGTGCCAGCAGCCCCGGGACTGCATCGGGCGAGCAGTACTTC. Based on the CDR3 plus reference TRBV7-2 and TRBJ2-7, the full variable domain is GAGVSQSPSNKVTEKGKDVELRCDPISGHTALYWYRQSLGQGLEFLIYFQGNSAPDKSGLPSDRFSAERTGGSVSTLTIQRTQQEDSAVYLCASSPGTASGEQYFGPGTRLTVT.

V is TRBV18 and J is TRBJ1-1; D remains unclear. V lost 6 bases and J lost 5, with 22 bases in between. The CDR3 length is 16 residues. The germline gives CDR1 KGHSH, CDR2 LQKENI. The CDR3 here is CASSKPIQVLMTEAFF. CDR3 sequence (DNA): TGTGCCAGCTCCAAACCGATCCAGGTTTTAATGACTGAAGCTTTCTTT.

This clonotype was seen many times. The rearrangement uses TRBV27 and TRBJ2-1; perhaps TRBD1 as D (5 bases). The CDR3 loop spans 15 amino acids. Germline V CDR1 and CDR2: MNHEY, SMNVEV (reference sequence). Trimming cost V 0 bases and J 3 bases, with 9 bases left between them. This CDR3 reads CASSLSIDSYNEQFF. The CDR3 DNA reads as TGTGCCAGCAGTTTATCGATTGACAGCTACAATGAGCAGTTCTTC.

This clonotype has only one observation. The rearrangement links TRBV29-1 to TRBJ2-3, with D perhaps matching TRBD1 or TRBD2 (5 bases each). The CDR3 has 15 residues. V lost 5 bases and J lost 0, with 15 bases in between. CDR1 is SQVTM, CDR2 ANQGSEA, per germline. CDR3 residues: CSVHPGTESTDTQYF. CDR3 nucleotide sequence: TGCAGCGTTCATCCTGGGACGGAAAGCACAGATACGCAGTATTTT.

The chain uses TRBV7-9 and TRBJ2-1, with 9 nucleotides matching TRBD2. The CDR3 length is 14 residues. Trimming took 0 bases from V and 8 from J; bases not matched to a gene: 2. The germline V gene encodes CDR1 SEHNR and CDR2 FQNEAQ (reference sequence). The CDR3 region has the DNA TGTGCCAGCAGCTTAGCGCTAGCGGGGCATGAGCAGTTCTTC. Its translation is CASSLALAGHEQFF.

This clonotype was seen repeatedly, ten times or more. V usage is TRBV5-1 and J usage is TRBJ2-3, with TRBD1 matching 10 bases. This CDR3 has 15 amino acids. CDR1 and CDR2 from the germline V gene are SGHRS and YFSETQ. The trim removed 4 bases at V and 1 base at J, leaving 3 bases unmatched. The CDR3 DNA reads TGCGCCAGCAGCATCGGGACAGGGGGCACAGATACGCAGTATTTT. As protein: CASSIGTGGTDTQYF. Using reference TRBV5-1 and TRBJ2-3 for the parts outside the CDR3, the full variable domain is KAGVTQTPRYLIKTRGQQVTLSCSPISGHRSVSWYQQTPGQGLQFLFEYFSETQRNKGNFPGRFSGRQFSNSRSEMNVSTLELGDSALYLCASSIGTGGTDTQYFGPGTRLTVL.

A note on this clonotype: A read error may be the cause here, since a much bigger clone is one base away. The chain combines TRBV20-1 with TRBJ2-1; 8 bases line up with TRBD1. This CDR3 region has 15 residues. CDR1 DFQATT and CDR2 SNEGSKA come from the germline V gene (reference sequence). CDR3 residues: CSARDPDRGGNERFF. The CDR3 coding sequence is TGCAGTGCTAGAGATCCTGACAGGGGTGGGAATGAGCGGTTCTTC.

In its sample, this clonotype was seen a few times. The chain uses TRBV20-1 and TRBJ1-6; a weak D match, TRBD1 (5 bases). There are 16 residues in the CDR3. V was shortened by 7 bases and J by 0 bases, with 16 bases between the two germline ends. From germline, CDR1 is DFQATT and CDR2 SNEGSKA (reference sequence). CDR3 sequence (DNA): TGCAGTGTGGGGACTGAGAGGAGCTCCTATAATTCACCCCTCCACTTT. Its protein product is CSVGTERSSYNSPLHF.

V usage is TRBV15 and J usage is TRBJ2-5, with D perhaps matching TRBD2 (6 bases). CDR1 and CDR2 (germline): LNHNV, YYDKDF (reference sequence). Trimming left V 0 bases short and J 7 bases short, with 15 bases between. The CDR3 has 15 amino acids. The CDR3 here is CATSRDRGFSGTQYF. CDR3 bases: TGTGCCACCAGCAGAGACCGGGGGTTCTCGGGGACCCAGTACTTC.

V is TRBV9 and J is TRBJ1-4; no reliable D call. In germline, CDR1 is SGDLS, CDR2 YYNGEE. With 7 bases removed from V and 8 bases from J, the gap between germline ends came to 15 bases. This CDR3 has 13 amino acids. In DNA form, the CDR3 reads TGTGCCAGCTTTTCACCCCAGGCGGAAAAACTGTTTTTT. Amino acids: CASFSPQAEKLFF. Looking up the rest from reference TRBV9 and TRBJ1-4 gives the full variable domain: DSGVTQTPKHLITATGQRVTLRCSPRSGDLSVYWYQQSLDQGLQFLIQYYNGEERAKGNILERFSAQQFPDLHSELNLSSLELGDSALYFCASFSPQAEKLFFGSGTQLSVL.

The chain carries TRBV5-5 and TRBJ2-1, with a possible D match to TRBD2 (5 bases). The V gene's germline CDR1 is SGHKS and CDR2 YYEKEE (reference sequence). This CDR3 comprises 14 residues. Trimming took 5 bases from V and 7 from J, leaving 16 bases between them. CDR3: CASSFGRGWNEQFF. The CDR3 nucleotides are TGTGCCAGCAGTTTTGGCCGGGGATGGAATGAGCAGTTCTTC.

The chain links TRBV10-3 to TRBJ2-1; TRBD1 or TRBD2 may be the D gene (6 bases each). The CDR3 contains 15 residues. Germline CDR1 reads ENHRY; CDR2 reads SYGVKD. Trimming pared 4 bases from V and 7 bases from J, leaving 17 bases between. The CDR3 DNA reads TGTGCCATCAGTGCCTCGGGGGCCGACTTTAATGAGCAGTTCTTC. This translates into CAISASGADFNEQFF.